This entry lists 32 T cell receptor beta chains sequenced from one sample in a study of shared clonotypes between healthy human individuals. Profiling relied on immunoSEQ multiplex PCR, and the TCRdb table lists in-frame clones only, not all of them. Of over a million clones detected, around 78% appear once; the ten largest clones hold roughly 0.56%. Sequences were obtained from memory CD4+ T cells from PBMCs. Subset reported: CD45RA-negative fraction. These receptors originate from a young man in good health. Some clones in this sample may be carry-over from other donors' samples.

This clone has more than one count but fewer than ten. The chain carries TRBV5-1 and TRBJ2-7; 7 bases map to TRBD1. CDR3 length equals 14 residues. CDR1 SGHRS and CDR2 YFSETQ come from the germline V gene. The V gene end was trimmed by 4 bases and the J gene end by 5 bases; junction bases not matched to a gene: 9. CDR3 DNA sequence: TGCGCCAGCAGCCAGGGACAGAATCGCCACGAGCAGTACTTC. Its translation: CASSQGQNRHEQYF.

The J gene is TRBJ2-7, the V gene TRBV6-6, with 8 positions matching TRBD1. Trimming took 8 bases from V and 0 from J; bases not matched to a gene: 12. The CDR3 length is 16 residues. Germline CDR1 MNHNY, CDR2 SVGAGI (reference sequence). CDR3 nucleotide sequence: TGTGCCAGCCGAAGGGGACAGGCCCCGAGCTCCTACGAGCAGTACTTC. Residues: CASRRGQAPSSYEQYF.

V and J are TRBV28 and TRBJ1-2; D ambiguous. CDR3 length equals 15 residues. In germline, CDR1 is MDHEN, CDR2 SYDVKM. The V and J ends lost 4 bases and 4 bases respectively, with 16 bases between them. This CDR3 is CASSSRASRFYGYTF. The DNA for the CDR3 is TGTGCCAGCAGTTCCCGGGCCAGTCGATTCTATGGCTACACCTTC.

The chain carries TRBV5-4 and TRBJ2-1, with 8 nucleotides matching TRBD1. Germline assignment: CDR1 SGHNT and CDR2 YYREEE (reference sequence). The junction had 3 bases not matched to a gene; V was cut back by 4 bases and J by 6 bases. This CDR3 has 13 residues. In DNA, the CDR3 is TGTGCCAGCAGCGAGGACAGGGTCAATGAGCAGTTCTTC. This translates into CASSEDRVNEQFF.

The chain employs TRBV14 and TRBJ2-1, with D unclear. Germline values: CDR1 SGHDN, CDR2 FVKESK. The CDR3 sequence is 13 residues long. The germline V and J ends were trimmed by 0 bases and 7 bases, with 7 bases remaining between them. Here the CDR3 reads CASSQDLGNEQFF. CDR3 nucleotide sequence: TGTGCCAGCAGCCAAGATTTAGGGAATGAGCAGTTCTTC.

This clone has a count of ten or more. The J gene is TRBJ1-1, the V gene TRBV9, with D uncertain. Trimming removed 0 bases from V and 4 bases from J, with 10 bases in between. The CDR3 extends over 14 amino acids. The germline V gene has CDR1 SGDLS and CDR2 YYNGEE. CDR3 protein: CASSVAGRGTEAFF. DNA for the CDR3: TGTGCCAGCAGCGTAGCAGGTCGAGGCACTGAAGCTTTCTTT.

The CDR3 here is CASSDSPGLGYTF. CDR3 in DNA: TGCGCCAGCAGTGACTCTCCCGGGCTCGGCTACACCTTC. The V and J genes are TRBV10-2 and TRBJ1-2, with no clear D. Looked up from germline, CDR1 is WSHSY and CDR2 is SAAADI. This CDR3 is built from 13 residues. The V end lost 3 bases, the J end lost 8 bases, and 13 bases lay between the germline ends.

This clone appeared a few times. The chain joins TRBV6-1 to TRBJ2-3; TRBD2 might be the D (6 bases). Deletions cut 4 bases from V and 9 bases from J, with 11 bases between. The CDR3 has 12 amino acids. CDR1 is MNHNS and CDR2 is SASEGT in the germline V gene. CDR3 nucleotide sequence: TGTGCCAGCAGTGTTGGAGGGCGCACGCAGTATTTT. Protein sequence: CASSVGGRTQYF.

This clone was counted ten times or more. The rearrangement uses TRBV19 and TRBJ1-2; weak D call: TRBD1 (5 bases). This CDR3 comprises 13 residues. Trimming left V 11 bases short and J 7 bases short, with 20 bases between. CDR1 and CDR2 (germline): LNHDA, SQIVND (reference sequence). The CDR3 sequence is CASSGTEGGGYTF. CDR3 bases: TGTGCCTCTTCCGGGACTGAAGGAGGTGGCTACACCTTC.

The rearrangement joins TRBV9 to TRBJ1-1; no reliable D call. The CDR3 totals 13 residues. Germline lookup yields CDR1 SGDLS and CDR2 YYNGEE. V lost 2 bases and J lost 8, with 13 bases in between. In DNA form, the CDR3 reads TGTGCCAGCAGCGTCGGTCCACTTTCCGAAGCTTTCTTT. This sequence encodes CASSVGPLSEAFF.

V gene TRBV29-1 combines with J gene TRBJ2-5; 8 positions agree with TRBD1. With 3 bases clipped from V and 2 bases from J, the junction kept 11 bases outside the gene matches. This CDR3 spans 16 amino acids. CDR1 is SQVTM, CDR2 ANQGSEA, per germline. The CDR3 protein is CSVEGLIGTGQETQYF. The CDR3, as DNA: TGCAGCGTTGAGGGTTTGATAGGGACAGGACAAGAGACCCAGTACTTC.

This clone turned up a few times. A read error may produce the germline difference seen at one junction end. V and J are TRBV6-4 and TRBJ2-5; TRBD2 might be the D (6 bases). The CDR3 spans 13 residues. Germline CDR1 MRHNA, CDR2 SNTAGT. The CDR3 reads CASSGLIQETQYF. The CDR3 bases are TGTGCCAGTAGTGGACTAATCCAAGAGACCCAGTACTTC.

Of note for this clone: Other DNA variants within this sample encode the same CDR3. The rearrangement links TRBV2 to TRBJ2-2; no clear D. Germline V gives CDR1 SNHLY, CDR2 FYNNEI. Trimming shortened V by 1 base and J by 4 bases, and 4 bases separated the two germline ends. The CDR3 is 13 residues long. The CDR3 loop reads CASSEVGTGELFF. For the CDR3, the DNA is TGTGCCAGCAGTGAAGTGGGCACCGGGGAGCTGTTTTTT.

The rearrangement joins TRBV6-5 to TRBJ2-5; 9 positions agree with TRBD1. The CDR3 covers 14 residues. Germline CDR1 reads MNHEY; CDR2 reads SVGAGI. J lost 6 bases, V lost 2 bases, and 4 bases had no gene match. The CDR3 region is CASSYKTGGKTQYF. The CDR3 nucleotides are TGTGCCAGCAGTTACAAGACAGGGGGGAAGACCCAGTACTTC.

This chain links TRBV30 with TRBJ2-3; TRBD1 matches 9 bases. The CDR3 is made up of 14 amino acids. Germline CDR1 and CDR2: GTSNPN and SVGIG (reference sequence). J gave up 0 bases and V 3 bases, and 1 base lay outside the gene matches. The CDR3 sequence is CAWRDRGSTDTQYF. The CDR3 coding sequence is TGTGCCTGGAGGGACAGGGGTAGCACAGATACGCAGTATTTT. Looking up the rest from reference TRBV30 and TRBJ2-3 gives the full variable domain: SQTIHQWPATLVQPVGSPLSLECTVEGTSNPNLYWYRQAAGRGLQLLFYSVGIGQISSEVPQNLSASRPQDRQFILSSKKLLLSDSGFYLCAWRDRGSTDTQYFGPGTRLTVL.

V usage is TRBV14 and J usage is TRBJ2-3; 8 nucleotides line up with TRBD2. The CDR3 spans 16 residues. After removal of 4 bases from V and 0 bases from J, the junction contained 6 bases not matched to a gene. The germline V gene has CDR1 SGHDN and CDR2 FVKESK. Here the CDR3 reads CASSRRLATSTDTQYF. In DNA form, the CDR3 reads TGTGCCAGCAGCCGCCGACTAGCGACTAGCACAGATACGCAGTATTTT.

The CDR3 loop reads CASSVEAGWTGELFF. DNA for the CDR3: TGTGCCAGCAGCGTAGAGGCGGGGTGGACCGGGGAGCTGTTTTTT. The chain has TRBV9 and TRBJ2-2; D may be TRBD2 (6 bases). CDR1 is SGDLS, CDR2 YYNGEE, per germline. V was cut by 0 bases and J by 5 bases, with 11 bases left in between. The CDR3 sequence is 15 residues long.

The rearrangement links TRBV28 to TRBJ2-4; 8 bases are a match to TRBD2. Trimming at V came to 2 bases and at J to 1 base, leaving 7 bases not matched to a gene. CDR3 length: 17 residues. Germline CDR1 and CDR2: MDHEN and SYDVKM. CDR3: CASSLGGGGLAKNIQYF. CDR3 nucleotides: TGTGCCAGCAGTTTAGGGGGCGGGGGGCTGGCCAAAAACATTCAGTACTTC.

Here the CDR3 DNA reads TGTGCCAGCAGCGTCACTAGCGGCCTATACAATGAGCAGTTCTTC. Residues: CASSVTSGLYNEQFF. V is TRBV9 and J is TRBJ2-1; 8 positions match TRBD2. CDR1 is SGDLS, CDR2 YYNGEE, per germline. The CDR3 runs 15 residues. The V segment lost 2 bases and the J segment 4 bases; nucleotides outside the gene matches: 5.

For the CDR3, the DNA is TGTGCCAGCAGCCCTACCGCCACCCCCTACGAGCAGTACTTC. Its protein product is CASSPTATPYEQYF. The chain links TRBV7-9 to TRBJ2-7; D unclear. Germline CDR1 and CDR2: SEHNR and FQNEAQ (reference sequence). This CDR3 spans 14 amino acids. V lost 5 bases and J lost 2, with 13 bases in between.

The chain joins TRBV12-5 to TRBJ2-1, with 10 positions matching TRBD1. V lost 7 bases, J lost 7 bases, and 10 bases stayed unmatched. CDR1 is LGHNT and CDR2 is FRNRAP in the germline V gene. This CDR3 spans 15 amino acids. This CDR3 is CASAEGQGKANEQFF. In nucleotides, the CDR3 is TGTGCTAGTGCCGAGGGACAGGGGAAGGCGAATGAGCAGTTCTTC.

The V call is TRBV18, the J call TRBJ1-2; a possible D gene is TRBD1 (6 bases). V was cut by 0 bases and J by 3 bases, with 8 bases left in between. The CDR3 is made up of 14 amino acids. Germline V gives CDR1 KGHSH, CDR2 LQKENI. The CDR3 sequence is CASSPPNRDYGYTF. DNA for the CDR3: TGTGCCAGCTCACCACCGAACAGGGACTATGGCTACACCTTC. Together with reference TRBV18 and TRBJ1-2, the CDR3 gives the full variable domain: NAGVMQNPRHLVRRRGQEARLRCSPMKGHSHVYWYRQLPEEGLKFMVYLQKENIIDESGMPKERFSAEFPKEGPSILRIQQVVRGDSAAYFCASSPPNRDYGYTFGSGTRLTVV.

This chain links TRBV19 with TRBJ2-1; the match to TRBD2 covers 9 bases. In germline, CDR1 is LNHDA, CDR2 SQIVND (reference sequence). The CDR3 covers 16 residues. V lost 1 base to trimming and J lost 4 bases; unmatched junction nucleotides: 5. The chain's CDR3 is CASSIATSGRYNEQFF. For the CDR3, the DNA is TGTGCCAGTAGTATAGCGACTAGCGGAAGGTACAATGAGCAGTTCTTC. Supplemented by reference TRBV19 and TRBJ2-1, the full variable domain reads DGGITQSPKYLFRKEGQNVTLSCEQNLNHDAMYWYRQDPGQGLRLIYYSQIVNDFQKGDIAEGYSVSREKKESFPLTVTSAQKNPTAFYLCASSIATSGRYNEQFFGPGTRLTVL.

For this clone: The same CDR3 arises from other DNA sequences in this sample as well. The DNA of the CDR3 is TGTGCCAGCAGCTCACTAGCGGGAGTATACGAGCAGTACTTC. Translating it yields CASSSLAGVYEQYF. The chain links TRBV11-2 to TRBJ2-7; TRBD2 agrees at 11 bases. The CDR3 length is 14 residues. CDR1 and CDR2 (germline): SGHAT, FQNNGV. J was trimmed by 4 bases and V by 4 bases; bases with no gene match: 3.

Only a few counts were recorded for this clone. This chain uses TRBV30 with TRBJ2-2, with unresolved D. Trimming cost V 4 bases and J 3 bases, with 6 bases left between them. The length of the CDR3 is 12 residues. From germline, CDR1 is GTSNPN and CDR2 SVGIG (reference sequence). The CDR3 here is CAWTRDTGELFF. The CDR3 nucleotides are TGTGCCTGGACCCGGGACACCGGGGAGCTGTTTTTT.

J is TRBJ2-7 and V is TRBV7-2; D gene unclear. The length of the CDR3 is 18 residues. Trimming stripped 3 bases from V and 2 bases from J, with 23 bases between. Looked up from germline, CDR1 is SGHTA and CDR2 is FQGNSA. Written as DNA, the CDR3 is TGTGCCAGCAGCTTTAGTAGTATGTGGGATACAATTCCCTACGAGCAGTACTTC. Amino acid sequence: CASSFSSMWDTIPYEQYF.

This clone was detected a few times. The chain carries TRBV6-5 and TRBJ1-2; D perhaps matches TRBD1 (5 bases). In germline, CDR1 is MNHEY, CDR2 SVGAGI. Trimming removed 4 bases at V and 8 bases at J, with 20 bases between. The CDR3 totals 15 residues. CDR3 protein: CASSSSGTPLSGYTF. Here the CDR3 DNA reads TGTGCCAGCAGTTCTTCAGGGACCCCCTTGTCCGGCTACACCTTC.

This clone was seen a single time. The chain joins TRBV6-6 to TRBJ1-2, with D maybe TRBD1 (5 bases). This CDR3 spans 11 amino acids. With 8 bases removed from V and 8 bases from J, the gap between germline ends came to 12 bases. Germline CDR1 and CDR2: MNHNY and SVGAGI (reference sequence). The DNA of the CDR3 is TGTGCCAGCGAAGGGGCCGGAGGCTACACCTTC. It encodes CASEGAGGYTF.

DNA for the CDR3: TGTGCCAGCAGCTTATTCGGTACAGGGTTCTTTTTAAACACTGAAGCTTTCTTT. It is translated as CASSLFGTGFFLNTEAFF. The chain couples TRBV7-3 to TRBJ1-1; D is perhaps TRBD1 (6 bases). Germline CDR1 SGHTA, CDR2 FQGTGA. V shed 2 bases and J shed 2 bases, with 21 bases lying between them. The CDR3 extends over 18 amino acids.

This clone was seen a single time. J is TRBJ1-2 and V is TRBV11-2; D is unresolved. Trimming took 0 bases from V and 7 from J, leaving 12 bases between them. CDR1 is SGHAT and CDR2 is FQNNGV in the germline V gene. CDR3 length: 14 residues. CDR3 in DNA: TGTGCCAGCAGCTTAGATGGGCGAAGCTCTGGCTACACCTTC. The encoded protein is CASSLDGRSSGYTF.

This sequence joins TRBV11-3 and TRBJ2-5; TRBD1 or TRBD2 may be the D gene (5 bases each). Germline V gene sequence: CDR1 SGHNT, CDR2 YENEEA. This CDR3 is 15 amino acids long. The ends were cut back, 2 bases at V and 2 bases at J, with 12 bases in the middle. CDR3 DNA sequence: TGTGCCAGCAGCTTATGGAGTGGGGGACAAGAGACCCAGTACTTC. Translating it yields CASSLWSGGQETQYF. The full variable domain, rest sourced from reference TRBV11-3 and TRBJ2-5, is EAGVVQSPRYKIIEKKQPVAFWCNPISGHNTLYWYLQNLGQGPELLIRYENEEAVDDSQLPKDRFSAERLKGVDSTLKIQPAELGDSAVYLCASSLWSGGQETQYFGPGTRLLVL.

This clone was found a few times. The chain recombines TRBV5-4 with TRBJ1-5; possibly TRBD1 for D (5 bases). CDR3 length equals 13 residues. Trimming removed 4 bases from V and 5 bases from J, with 10 bases in between. Germline V gene lookup returns CDR1 SGHNT and CDR2 YYREEE (reference sequence). CDR3 protein: CASSKDKDQPQHF. In DNA, the CDR3 is TGTGCCAGCAGCAAGGACAAGGATCAGCCCCAGCATTTT. Full variable domain (remainder filled in from reference TRBV5-4 and TRBJ1-5): ETGVTQSPTHLIKTRGQQVTLRCSSQSGHNTVSWYQQALGQGPQFIFQYYREEENGRGNFPPRFSGLQFPNYSSELNVNALELDDSALYLCASSKDKDQPQHFGDGTRLSIL.